This is a list of T cell receptor beta chains from one sample in a study of vaccination and CD4 T cells after COVID-19. TCRdb re-called the PCR reads with MiXCR, one entry per CDR3 protein. Altogether under 20,000 distinct CDR3 sequences are present, over 45% being singletons, with the ten largest covering roughly 13%. Their recognized antigens are unknown. The sequenced sample consisted of cultured CD4+ T cells from blood. The receptors here all came from a human donor with COVID-19. CDR3s include the opening cysteine and the closing phenylalanine or tryptophan. The D gene is left open where the match is weak. Clone sizes are given selectively: once, few, many, or a class where the clone is expanded.

J: TRBJ2-7
V: TRBV20-1
D: .
size: .
DNA: TGCAGCCTCCGTGTTCAGGGACCCTCCTACGAGCAGTACTTC
CDR3: CSLRVQGPSYEQYF

J: TRBJ1-1
V: TRBV9
D: .
size: .
DNA: TGTGCCAGCAGCGTAGGGGGGCCGAACACTGAAGCTTTCTTT
CDR3: CASSVGGPNTEAFF

J: TRBJ2-7
V: TRBV6-1
D: .
size: few
DNA: TGTGCCAGCAGTGAAGACCGGACAGTCTCCTACGAGCAGTACTTC
CDR3: CASSEDRTVSYEQYF

J: TRBJ1-2
V: TRBV4-3
D: TRBD1
size: .
DNA: TGCGCCAGCAGCCAAGAATTCGGGACAGGGGTCGGCTACACCTTC
CDR3: CASSQEFGTGVGYTF

J: TRBJ1-2
V: TRBV30
D: .
size: .
DNA: TGTGCCTGGGCCTTTTCGAGGGGAGGATATGGCTACACCTTC
CDR3: CAWAFSRGGYGYTF

J: TRBJ1-6
V: TRBV2
D: .
size: .
DNA: TGTGCCAGCAGTGACCACGGTGGGAGCTCCTATAATTCACCCCTCCACTTT
CDR3: CASSDHGGSSYNSPLHF

J: TRBJ1-2
V: TRBV5-1
D: .
size: .
DNA: TGCGCCAGCAGCTTGACAGGGATCTATGGCTACACCTTC
CDR3: CASSLTGIYGYTF

J: TRBJ2-7
V: TRBV15
D: .
size: .
DNA: TGTGCCACCAGCAGTCCGGGTTTGAGCTCCTACGAGCAGTACTTC
CDR3: CATSSPGLSSYEQYF

J: TRBJ1-6
V: TRBV19
D: .
size: few
DNA: TGTGCCAGTAGGCGGACAGATCATAATTCACCCCTCCACTTT
CDR3: CASRRTDHNSPLHF

J: TRBJ1-2
V: TRBV28
D: .
size: .
DNA: TGTGCCAGCACACTGGACAGCTCTAACTATGGCTACACCTTC
CDR3: CASTLDSSNYGYTF

J: TRBJ1-2
V: TRBV28
D: .
size: .
DNA: TGTGCCAGCAGTTTAGTCGGTGGAGGTGGGGGCTACACCTTC
CDR3: CASSLVGGGGGYTF

J: TRBJ1-5
V: TRBV5-1
D: .
size: .
DNA: TGCGCCAGCAGCTTGGCCCCCGGCAGCGGTAGGCCCCAGCATTTT
CDR3: CASSLAPGSGRPQHF

J: TRBJ1-5
V: TRBV4-2
D: TRBD1
size: few
DNA: TGTGCCAGCAGCCCCAGGACAGGGACCAACAATCAGCCCCAGCATTTT
CDR3: CASSPRTGTNNQPQHF

J: TRBJ1-6
V: TRBV14
D: .
size: .
DNA: TGTGCCAGCAGCCAAGATTTAGGGACTAATTCACCCCTCCACTTT
CDR3: CASSQDLGTNSPLHF

J: TRBJ2-5
V: TRBV27
D: .
size: .
DNA: TGTGCCAGCAGTTCCCCGCAGGGAGGGGGAGAGACCCAGTACTTC
CDR3: CASSSPQGGGETQYF

J: TRBJ1-2
V: TRBV7-6
D: .
size: few
DNA: TGTGCCAGCAGCCCCCGGGAGGACTATGGCTACACCTTC
CDR3: CASSPREDYGYTF

J: TRBJ2-2
V: TRBV10-3
D: TRBD2
size: once
DNA: TGTGCCATCAGTGACAAGAGACTAGCGGACACCGGGGAGCTGTTTTTT
CDR3: CAISDKRLADTGELFF

J: TRBJ2-2
V: TRBV5-6
D: .
size: .
DNA: TGTGCCAGCAGCTTGAACTCGAACACCGGGGAGCTGTTTTTT
CDR3: CASSLNSNTGELFF

J: TRBJ2-5
V: TRBV6-5
D: .
size: .
DNA: TGTGCCAGCAGTTCGACTAGTCGGGGGGAGACCCAGTACTTC
CDR3: CASSSTSRGETQYF

J: TRBJ2-3
V: TRBV4-1
D: .
size: .
DNA: TGCGCCAGCAGCTTGGCGGACGGAGATACGCAGTATTTT
CDR3: CASSLADGDTQYF

J: TRBJ1-2
V: TRBV29-1
D: .
size: .
DNA: TGCAGCGTCTCTGGGGTCTCCGGCTACACCTTC
CDR3: CSVSGVSGYTF

J: TRBJ1-1
V: TRBV15
D: .
size: few
DNA: TGTGCCACCAGCAGAGCCCCGACAGGGAACACTGAAGCTTTCTTT
CDR3: CATSRAPTGNTEAFF

J: TRBJ1-2
V: TRBV2
D: .
size: few
DNA: TGTGCCAGCAGTGTTTGGGGGGGCGGCTACACCTTC
CDR3: CASSVWGGGYTF

J: TRBJ1-1
V: TRBV7-2
D: .
size: .
DNA: TGTGCCAGCACCAAACAGAGGGGGAACACTGAAGCTTTCTTT
CDR3: CASTKQRGNTEAFF

J: TRBJ1-6
V: TRBV19
D: .
size: few
DNA: TGTGCCAGTAATGGGGGAAATTCACCCCTCCACTTT
CDR3: CASNGGNSPLHF

J: TRBJ1-5
V: TRBV2
D: .
size: .
DNA: TGTGCCAGCAACACTCGAAGCAATCAGCCCCAGCATTTT
CDR3: CASNTRSNQPQHF

J: TRBJ1-6
V: TRBV6-1
D: .
size: .
DNA: TGTGCCAGCAGTCTCGAGTGGACGGTCTATAATTCACCCCTCCACTTT
CDR3: CASSLEWTVYNSPLHF

J: TRBJ1-2
V: TRBV20-1
D: TRBD1
size: .
DNA: TGCAGTGCTAGAGGGACAGGGGAGGCATCCTTGGGCTACACCTTC
CDR3: CSARGTGEASLGYTF

J: TRBJ2-2
V: TRBV19
D: .
size: .
DNA: TGTGCCAGTAGTATTATTCCGGGGGAGCTGTTTTTT
CDR3: CASSIIPGELFF

J: TRBJ2-1
V: TRBV25-1
D: .
size: once
DNA: TGTGCCAGCAGTTTACCCGGGGGCCATGAGCAGTTCTTC
CDR3: CASSLPGGHEQFF

J: TRBJ2-7
V: TRBV7-2
D: TRBD2
size: .
DNA: TGTGCCAGCAGCCCAACACCGACTAGCGGGGGGAAAGAGCAGTACTTC
CDR3: CASSPTPTSGGKEQYF

J: TRBJ1-5
V: TRBV12-3/TRBV12-4
D: .
size: .
DNA: TGTGCCAGCAGCCCGACGGGCAGGGAGGAACAGCCCCAGCATTTT
CDR3: CASSPTGREEQPQHF

J: TRBJ2-7
V: TRBV20-1
D: .
size: .
DNA: TGCAGTGCTGGAGGGCTAGCCTCTCGGCGGGAGCAGTACTTC
CDR3: CSAGGLASRREQYF

J: TRBJ1-2
V: TRBV5-3
D: TRBD1
size: .
DNA: TGTGCCAGCAACTCACCCCAGGGGGGAAGAAGCTATGGCTACACCTTC
CDR3: CASNSPQGGRSYGYTF

J: TRBJ2-2
V: TRBV28
D: TRBD2
size: .
DNA: TGTGCCAGCAGTTCGCTAGCGGGGGGAAACACCGGGGAGCTGTTTTTT
CDR3: CASSSLAGGNTGELFF

J: TRBJ2-5
V: TRBV5-6
D: TRBD2
size: .
DNA: TGTGCCAGCAGCTTGGTAGGCGGGGGGGCCGGAGAGACCCAGTACTTC
CDR3: CASSLVGGGAGETQYF

J: TRBJ1-6
V: TRBV7-3
D: TRBD1
size: .
DNA: TGTGCCAGCAGCCTCGGGACAGTGGCTTCACCCCTCCACTTT
CDR3: CASSLGTVASPLHF

J: TRBJ1-4
V: TRBV6-5
D: .
size: .
DNA: TGTGCCAGCAGTTACCAGAAGAAACTGTTTTTT
CDR3: CASSYQKKLFF

J: TRBJ1-4
V: TRBV7-9
D: TRBD1
size: .
DNA: TGTGCCAGCAGCCGGTCACAGGGGATAGAGGAAAAACTGTTTTTT
CDR3: CASSRSQGIEEKLFF

J: TRBJ2-2
V: TRBV21-1
D: .
size: .
DNA: TGTGCCAGCACCTCCAAGCGGTCAGGGGCCGGGGAGCTGTTTTTT
CDR3: CASTSKRSGAGELFF

J: TRBJ1-6
V: TRBV5-1
D: .
size: few
DNA: TGCGCCAGCAGCTTGGGGGCTGCACTCCTTAATTCACCCCTCCACTTT
CDR3: CASSLGAALLNSPLHF